This is a list of T cell receptor beta chains from one sample in a study of blood T cells in healthy people across ages. Via MiXCR, TCRdb re-called the 5' RACE reads, giving one row per CDR3 protein. The table lists hundreds of thousands of distinct CDR3 sequences, under 40% of them singletons. Input material: blood. The receptor set was obtained from a man aged 18 to 30 in good health. The conserved cysteine and the conserved F or W are not part of the CDR3 here. A D gene is named only where the DNA matches it firmly.

v_call: TRBV12-3/TRBV12-4; d_call: -; cdr3_aa: ASSSVNGGTDTQY
v_call: TRBV12-3/TRBV12-4; d_call: -; cdr3_aa: ASSYETDYSGANVLT
v_call: TRBV12-3/TRBV12-4; d_call: -; cdr3_aa: ASSPSGTDEKLF
v_call: TRBV5-1; d_call: TRBD2; cdr3_aa: ASSSPITGTSVNEQF
v_call: TRBV3-1; d_call: -; cdr3_aa: ASRQASAQAF
v_call: TRBV18; d_call: TRBD1; cdr3_aa: ASSPSSPGQGNGYT
v_call: TRBV28; d_call: TRBD2; cdr3_aa: ASSFTGLAETNEQF
v_call: TRBV12-3/TRBV12-4; d_call: -; cdr3_aa: ASSWGRFGGGLYNEQF
v_call: TRBV12-5; d_call: -; cdr3_aa: ASGDKGTLSEQF
v_call: TRBV12-3/TRBV12-4; d_call: TRBD2; cdr3_aa: ASSPPGLEEETQY
v_call: TRBV5-6; d_call: -; cdr3_aa: ASSLGRSGYGYT
v_call: TRBV5-1; d_call: TRBD2; cdr3_aa: ASSLPSGGFNNEQY
v_call: TRBV2; d_call: -; cdr3_aa: ASNSGLSSYEQY
v_call: TRBV29-1; d_call: TRBD2; cdr3_aa: SVLAGGTEQY
v_call: TRBV19; d_call: -; cdr3_aa: ASSIDQPGRMTNQPQH
v_call: TRBV6-6; d_call: TRBD1; cdr3_aa: ASTDRGGTGELF